The sequence of this T cell receptor beta chain was determined in a study of shared clonotypes between healthy human individuals. Study context: The study used three CD4 naive, three CD4 memory, two CD8 naive and one CD8 memory plate per donor. Whole-study findings and limits: Rarefaction revealed incomplete sorted-subset sequencing despite large depth. In contrast to clonotypes shared by all four donors, non-shared clonotypes had lower generation probabilities.

The CDR3 sequence is 14 residues long. Germline CDR1 and CDR2: SQVTM and ANQGSEA. V lost 2 bases, J lost 5 bases, and 6 bases stayed unmatched. In the case of this clone: The antigen is undetermined.

CD45RO-negative cells were positively selected for CCR7, leaving out terminally differentiated effector memory CD45RA+ cells. An assay was performed, and its level was deep. Assay used: immunoSEQ multiplex PCR; TCRdb lists only in-frame clones, some missing. The sample gives some 1,900,000 clones, around 96% of which show up once; 1.2% is in the top ten. Sequencing was carried out using naive CD8+ T cells sorted from blood. The chain couples TRBV29-1 to TRBJ2-3; 8 bases are a match to TRBD2. The receptor was derived from a man aged 18 to 35 in good health. Written as DNA, the CDR3 is TGCAGCGTTGAAAGGCGGGGGGATGGAGATACGCAGTATTTT. Its translation: CSVERRGDGDTQYF.